This T cell receptor beta chain was identified in a study of shared clonotypes between healthy human individuals. Study findings and constraints: Around 5.3% of naive CD4 clonotypes were shared across a few donors. The study drew on few donors, limiting represented genetic and exposure-history diversity.

Trimming left V 7 bases short and J 5 bases short, with 14 bases between. The CDR3 loop spans 13 amino acids. Looked up from germline, CDR1 is LNHDA and CDR2 is SQIVND (reference sequence). About this clone: What it binds is unknown.

On sorted subsets, replicate PCRs used 200 to 250 ng DNA, or tens of thousands of T cell genomes. TCRdb keeps only in-frame clones here, not all; method: immunoSEQ multiplex PCR. The sample lists 600,000 to 750,000 clones, about three quarters occurring once. This TCR was recovered from a woman aged 25 to 45 in good health. The V call is TRBV19, the J call TRBJ1-2; TRBD1 is a possible D gene (6 bases). The sequenced sample consisted of memory CD4+ T cells sorted from blood. Indicated subset: CD45RA-negative fraction. CDR3: CASTPGTWYGYTF. The DNA for the CDR3 is TGTGCCAGTACCCCCGGGACATGGTATGGCTACACCTTC.